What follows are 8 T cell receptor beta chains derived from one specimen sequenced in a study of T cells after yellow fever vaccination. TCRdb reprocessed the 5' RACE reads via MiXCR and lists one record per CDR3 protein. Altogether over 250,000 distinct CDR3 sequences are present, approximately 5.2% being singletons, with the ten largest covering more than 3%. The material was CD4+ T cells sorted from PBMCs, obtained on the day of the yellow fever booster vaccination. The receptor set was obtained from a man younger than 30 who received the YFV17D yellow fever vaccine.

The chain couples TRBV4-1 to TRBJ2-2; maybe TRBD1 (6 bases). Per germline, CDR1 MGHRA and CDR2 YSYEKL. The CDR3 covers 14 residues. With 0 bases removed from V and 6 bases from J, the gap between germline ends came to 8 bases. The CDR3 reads CASSQDPGAGELFF. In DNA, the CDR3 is TGCGCCAGCAGCCAAGATCCAGGGGCCGGGGAGCTGTTTTTT.

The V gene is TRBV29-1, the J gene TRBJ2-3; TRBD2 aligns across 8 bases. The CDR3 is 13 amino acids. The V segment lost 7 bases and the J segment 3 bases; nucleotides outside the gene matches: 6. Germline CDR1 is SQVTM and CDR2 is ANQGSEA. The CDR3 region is CSAGGPGTDTQYF. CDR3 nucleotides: TGCAGCGCGGGGGGGCCGGGGACAGATACGCAGTATTTT.

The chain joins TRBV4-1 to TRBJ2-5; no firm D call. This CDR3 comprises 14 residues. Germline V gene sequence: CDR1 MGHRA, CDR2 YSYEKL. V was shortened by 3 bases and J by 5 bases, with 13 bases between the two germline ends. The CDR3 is CASSQGMWSETQYF. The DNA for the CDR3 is TGCGCCAGCAGCCAGGGAATGTGGTCCGAGACCCAGTACTTC.

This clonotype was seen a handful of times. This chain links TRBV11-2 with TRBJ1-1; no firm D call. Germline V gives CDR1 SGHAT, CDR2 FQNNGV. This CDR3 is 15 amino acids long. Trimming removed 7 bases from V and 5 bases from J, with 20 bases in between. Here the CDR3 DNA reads TGTGCCAGCATCCTTACGGTCGACTTGGGGACTGAAGCTTTCTTT. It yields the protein CASILTVDLGTEAFF.

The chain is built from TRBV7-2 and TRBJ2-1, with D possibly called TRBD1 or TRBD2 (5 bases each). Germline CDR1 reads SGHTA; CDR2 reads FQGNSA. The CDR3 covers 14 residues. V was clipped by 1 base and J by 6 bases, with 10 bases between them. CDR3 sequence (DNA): TGTGCCAGCAGCTTAGTTTGGGGGATCAATGAGCAGTTCTTC. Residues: CASSLVWGINEQFF.

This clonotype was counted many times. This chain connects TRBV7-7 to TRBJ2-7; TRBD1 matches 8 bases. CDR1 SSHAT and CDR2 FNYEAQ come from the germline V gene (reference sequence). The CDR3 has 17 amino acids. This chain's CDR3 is CASSLAMDREVSYEQYV. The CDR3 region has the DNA TGTGCTAGCAGCTTAGCGATGGACAGGGAGGTCTCCTACGAGCAGTACGTC.

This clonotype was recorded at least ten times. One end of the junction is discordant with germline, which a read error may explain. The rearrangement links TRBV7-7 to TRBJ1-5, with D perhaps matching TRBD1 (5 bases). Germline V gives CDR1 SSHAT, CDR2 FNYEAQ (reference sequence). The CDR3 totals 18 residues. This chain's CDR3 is CASSFYFWGDRGSQPQHF. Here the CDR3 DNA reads TGTGCTAGCAGCTTTTATTTTTGGGGGGACCGAGGTAGTCAGCCCCAGCATTTT.

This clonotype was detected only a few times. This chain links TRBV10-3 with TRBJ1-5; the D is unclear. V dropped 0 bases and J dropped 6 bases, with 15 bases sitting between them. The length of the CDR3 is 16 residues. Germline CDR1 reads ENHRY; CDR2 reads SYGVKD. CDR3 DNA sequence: TGTGCCATCAGTGAGTCAGGCCCCGCGGGAAGTCAGCCCCAGCATTTT. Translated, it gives CAISESGPAGSQPQHF.